The 31 T cell receptor beta chains presented below share a single source sample, sequenced in a study of T cell responses to AZD1222 COVID-19 vaccine. TCRdb's table, derived via immunoSEQ multiplex PCR, lists solely in-frame clones and lacks some. The table has approximately 90,000 clones, about nine tenths seen once; the top ten hold 7.5%. Specimen: peripheral blood, collected on day 0 of AZD1222 vaccination. These TCRs come from an adult in good health.

This chain links TRBV4-2 with TRBJ1-2, with 9 bases matching TRBD1. This CDR3 has 15 amino acids. Looked up from germline, CDR1 is LGHNA and CDR2 is YNFKEQ. V shed 1 base and J 4 bases; nucleotides not matched to a gene: 4. This chain's CDR3 is CASSQAGTGSYGYTF. The DNA for the CDR3 is TGTGCCAGCAGCCAAGCTGGGACAGGGAGCTATGGCTACACCTTC.

The count of this clone is one. The rearrangement uses TRBV6-5 and TRBJ1-2, with D perhaps matching TRBD1 (5 bases). CDR1 MNHEY and CDR2 SVGAGI come from the germline V gene. The CDR3 has 14 amino acids. Between the trimmed V and J ends, which lost 6 bases and 6 bases, there was a span of 17 bases. CDR3 residues: CASSSTPTAHGYTF. The DNA of the CDR3 is TGTGCCAGCAGCTCCACCCCGACAGCACATGGCTACACCTTC.

The chain carries TRBV27 and TRBJ2-7, with a tentative D call TRBD1 (6 bases). From germline, CDR1 is MNHEY and CDR2 SMNVEV (reference sequence). The CDR3 has 18 amino acids. V lost 2 bases to trimming and J lost 3 bases, with 23 bases between them. This chain's CDR3 is CASSLRGTANSPLYEQYF. The DNA for the CDR3 is TGTGCCAGCAGTTTAAGGGGGACGGCTAACAGCCCACTCTACGAGCAGTACTTC.

This chain joins TRBV19 and TRBJ1-1, with D uncertain. Trimming removed 7 bases at V and 7 bases at J, with 7 bases between. This CDR3 has 10 residues. CDR1 and CDR2 (germline): LNHDA, SQIVND (reference sequence). In DNA form, the CDR3 reads TGTGCCAGTAAGGGCCTTGAAGCTTTCTTT. Translated: CASKGLEAFF.

This clone was counted a single time. This chain's CDR3 is CAGAVPLAGVKETQYF. CDR3 in DNA: TGTGCCGGAGCCGTACCCTTAGCGGGGGTCAAGGAGACCCAGTACTTC. The chain couples TRBV7-9 to TRBJ2-5; 9 bases fit TRBD2. The CDR3 runs 16 residues. V trimming: 11 bases; J trimming: 5 bases; junction bases outside the gene matches: 18. Germline V gene sequence: CDR1 SEHNR, CDR2 FQNEAQ (reference sequence). Full variable domain (outside the CDR3, taken from reference TRBV7-9 and TRBJ2-5): DTGVSQNPRHKITKRGQNVTFRCDPISEHNRLYWYRQTLGQGPEFLTYFQNEAQLEKSRLLSDRFSAERPKGSFSTLEIQRTEQGDSAMYLCAGAVPLAGVKETQYFGPGTRLLVL.

This clone was recorded once. The CDR3 sequence: CASSHQGRTSPSTDTQYF. The CDR3 DNA sequence: TGTGCCAGCAGCCACCAAGGGAGGACGTCGCCTAGCACAGATACGCAGTATTTT. The chain links TRBV14 to TRBJ2-3, with a tentative D call TRBD2 (6 bases). The germline V gene has CDR1 SGHDN and CDR2 FVKESK. Trimming pared 3 bases from V and 0 bases from J, leaving 19 bases between. The CDR3 is 18 amino acids.

The V call is TRBV12-5, the J call TRBJ2-7; TRBD1 might be the D (7 bases). This CDR3 is built from 13 residues. The germline V gene has CDR1 LGHNT and CDR2 FRNRAP. V lost 2 bases to trimming and J lost 6 bases, with 11 bases between them. This CDR3 reads CASGLSGGREQYF. In DNA, the CDR3 is TGTGCTAGTGGTTTGTCAGGGGGGCGCGAGCAGTACTTC.

The V gene is TRBV28, the J gene TRBJ1-2; unclear D gene. This CDR3 has 13 residues. V was cut by 7 bases and J by 0 bases, with 9 bases left in between. Germline loops: CDR1 MDHEN, CDR2 SYDVKM. This CDR3 reads CASIDGTNYGYTF. The CDR3 coding sequence is TGTGCCAGCATTGACGGGACTAACTATGGCTACACCTTC.

This clone was found once. The chain combines TRBV25-1 with TRBJ2-7, with 8 bases that match TRBD1. Germline V lookup: CDR1 MGHDK, CDR2 SYGVNS. The CDR3 runs 12 residues. Losses at the gene ends were 9 bases for V and 4 bases for J; bases not matched to a gene: 5. CDR3 coding DNA: TGTGCCAGTAGCGACAGGGGATACGAGCAGTACTTC. As protein: CASSDRGYEQYF.

V usage is TRBV27 and J usage is TRBJ2-3; no clear D gene. V lost 5 bases and J lost 6, with 12 bases in between. In germline, CDR1 is MNHEY, CDR2 SMNVEV (reference sequence). The CDR3 contains 13 residues. CDR3 loop: CASSPLIVDTQYF. In DNA form, the CDR3 reads TGTGCCAGCAGTCCCCTTATAGTGGATACGCAGTATTTT.

The CDR3 sequence: CASKLAGGEFF. CDR3 nucleotides: TGTGCCAGCAAACTAGCGGGAGGCGAGTTCTTC. V gene TRBV5-4 combines with J gene TRBJ2-1; 12 bases map to TRBD2. Looked up from germline, CDR1 is SGHNT and CDR2 is YYREEE (reference sequence). V lost 6 bases to trimming and J lost 14 bases; unmatched junction nucleotides: 3. There are 11 residues in the CDR3. Variable domain in full (rest from reference TRBV5-4 and TRBJ2-1): ETGVTQSPTHLIKTRGQQVTLRCSSQSGHNTVSWYQQALGQGPQFIFQYYREEENGRGNFPPRFSGLQFPNYSSELNVNALELDDSALYLCASKLAGGEFFGPGTRLTVL.

V usage is TRBV7-2 and J usage is TRBJ2-7; a possible D gene is TRBD1 (6 bases). Trimming stripped 1 base from V and 0 bases from J, with 10 bases between. The CDR3 loop spans 15 amino acids. In germline, CDR1 is SGHTA, CDR2 FQGNSA. The CDR3 here is CASSLDQGHSYEQYF. In nucleotides, the CDR3 is TGTGCCAGCAGCTTAGACCAGGGACACTCCTACGAGCAGTACTTC.

V usage is TRBV11-2 and J usage is TRBJ1-2; D remains ambiguous. Per germline, CDR1 SGHAT and CDR2 FQNNGV. This CDR3 region has 14 residues. V was clipped by 5 bases and J by 4 bases, with 14 bases between them. The CDR3: CASSPGGSPYGYTF. CDR3 DNA: TGTGCCAGCAGCCCGGGCGGGTCGCCCTATGGCTACACCTTC.

This clone was seen only once. The chain is built from TRBV28 and TRBJ2-2; D perhaps matches TRBD2 (5 bases). Germline-derived CDR1 and CDR2 are MDHEN and SYDVKM. The CDR3 loop spans 18 amino acids. V dropped 4 bases and J dropped 6 bases, with 24 bases sitting between them. CDR3 nucleotide sequence: TGTGCCAGCAGTTCCCTACCTGAGGAGCGGAGTTGGGCCGGGGAGCTGTTTTTT. Translation: CASSSLPEERSWAGELFF.

The rearrangement uses TRBV6-6 and TRBJ2-2, with D unclear. Per germline, CDR1 MNHNY and CDR2 SVGAGI (reference sequence). There are 13 residues in the CDR3. Trimming removed 5 bases from V and 4 bases from J, with 8 bases in between. DNA for the CDR3: TGTGCCAGCAGTAGGCAGGCCACCGGGGAGCTGTTTTTT. Amino acids: CASSRQATGELFF.

The chain couples TRBV7-2 to TRBJ2-7; D gene unclear. CDR3 length: 14 residues. Germline V CDR1 and CDR2: SGHTA, FQGNSA. V lost 1 base to trimming and J lost 1 base, with 8 bases between them. CDR3 residues: CASSLVFTSYEQYF. The CDR3 region has the DNA TGTGCCAGCAGCTTAGTCTTCACTTCCTACGAGCAGTACTTC.

This chain connects TRBV28 to TRBJ1-2; tentatively, D is TRBD1 (5 bases). V dropped 6 bases and J dropped 10 bases, with 15 bases sitting between them. CDR3 length: 12 residues. Germline CDR1 and CDR2: MDHEN and SYDVKM. The CDR3, as DNA: TGTGCCAGCAGCCTGGGACCATCAGACTACACCTTC. It yields the protein CASSLGPSDYTF.

V is TRBV3-1 (or the pseudogene TRBV3-2) and J is TRBJ2-2; a weak D match, TRBD2 (6 bases). CDR3 length: 14 residues. Germline V gives CDR1 LGHDT, CDR2 YNNKEL (reference sequence). Trimming took 4 bases from V and 6 from J, leaving 12 bases between them. The CDR3 is CASSLSGGPGELFF. In DNA form, the CDR3 reads TGTGCCAGCAGCCTTTCTGGAGGGCCCGGGGAGCTGTTTTTT.

V gene TRBV19 combines with J gene TRBJ1-5; D call uncertain. V lost 7 bases, J lost 3 bases, and 16 bases lay in between. The CDR3 runs to 15 residues. Germline CDR1 is LNHDA and CDR2 is SQIVND (reference sequence). CDR3 residues: CASTPWQRNNQPQHF. Here the CDR3 DNA reads TGTGCCAGTACTCCCTGGCAACGGAACAATCAGCCCCAGCATTTT.

The chain combines TRBV23-1 with TRBJ1-1; D gene ambiguous. TRBV23-1 is assigned to the ORF class and has an uncertain function. Deletions cut 0 bases from V and 9 bases from J, with 8 bases between. The CDR3 totals 12 residues. The DNA of the CDR3 is TGCGCCAGCAGTCAATCGATTCAGAAAGCTTTCTTT. Protein product: CASSQSIQKAFF.

The chain links TRBV12-3 or TRBV12-4 to TRBJ1-2, with 7 bases that match TRBD1. CDR3 length: 13 amino acids. The V segment lost 5 bases and the J segment 7 bases; nucleotides outside the gene matches: 7. The CDR3 region has the DNA TGTGCCAGCAGTCTACAGGGGTTCGGTGGCTACACCTTC. Translation: CASSLQGFGGYTF.

The chain couples TRBV10-2 to TRBJ2-7, with 10 bases fitting TRBD1. V was clipped by 2 bases and J by 6 bases; unmatched bases: 7. The CDR3 consists of 15 residues. The V gene's germline CDR1 is WSHSY and CDR2 SAAADI. CDR3 coding DNA: TGCGCCAGCAGTGAGACCCGACAGGGGGCGCGCGAGCAGTACTTC. As protein: CASSETRQGAREQYF.

The V gene is TRBV3-1 (or the pseudogene TRBV3-2), the J gene TRBJ2-3, with TRBD2 identical over 10 bases. The CDR3 consists of 16 residues. V lost 4 bases and J lost 3; bases outside the gene matches: 7. Germline V gives CDR1 LGHDT, CDR2 YNNKEL (reference sequence). The CDR3 bases are TGTGCCAGCAGCCGGGGGAGGACTAGCGGAACAGATACGCAGTATTTT. Amino acids: CASSRGRTSGTDTQYF.

The V call is TRBV19, the J call TRBJ1-2; the D is unclear. CDR3 length: 11 residues. Germline CDR1 reads LNHDA; CDR2 reads SQIVND (reference sequence). Trimming removed 8 bases from V and 1 base from J, with 5 bases in between. The CDR3 coding sequence is TGTGCCAGTGGGCTTAACTATGGCTACACCTTC. Translation gives CASGLNYGYTF.

This clone was picked up many times. This chain connects TRBV7-9 to TRBJ1-1; 7 nucleotides match TRBD1. Germline V gene lookup returns CDR1 SEHNR and CDR2 FQNEAQ (reference sequence). Unmatched junction bases numbered 3, after V lost 5 bases and J lost 3 bases. This CDR3 comprises 13 residues. This CDR3 is CASSQGGYTEAFF. Written as DNA, the CDR3 is TGTGCCAGCAGCCAGGGGGGGTACACTGAAGCTTTCTTT.

This clone was seen a handful of times. J is TRBJ1-1 and V is TRBV12-5; TRBD1 matches 9 bases. The V gene's germline CDR1 is LGHNT and CDR2 FRNRAP. The CDR3 spans 15 residues. V dropped 6 bases and J dropped 3; count of bases not matched to a gene: 8. CDR3 amino acids: CASGTLGQGYTEAFF. The CDR3 bases are TGTGCTAGTGGGACTCTCGGACAGGGGTACACTGAAGCTTTCTTT.

This chain joins TRBV4-1 and TRBJ2-5; weak D call: TRBD2 (6 bases). CDR1 and CDR2 (germline): MGHRA, YSYEKL. The CDR3 covers 15 residues. The V and J ends lost 0 bases and 5 bases respectively, with 13 bases between them. Here the CDR3 reads CASSQDGAGRETQYF. CDR3 DNA: TGCGCCAGCAGCCAAGATGGGGCGGGAAGGGAGACCCAGTACTTC.

The chain joins TRBV19 to TRBJ2-7; D gene unclear. V was pared by 11 bases and J by 1 base, with 6 bases between. The CDR3 extends over 10 amino acids. From germline, CDR1 is LNHDA and CDR2 SQIVND (reference sequence). This CDR3 reads CAWPSYEQYF. The CDR3 coding sequence is TGTGCCTGGCCATCCTACGAGCAGTACTTC. Drawing the rest from reference TRBV19 and TRBJ2-7, the complete variable domain is DGGITQSPKYLFRKEGQNVTLSCEQNLNHDAMYWYRQDPGQGLRLIYYSQIVNDFQKGDIAEGYSVSREKKESFPLTVTSAQKNPTAFYLCAWPSYEQYFGPGTRLTVT.

The CDR3 protein is CASSLEGQGALSPLHF. CDR3 sequence (DNA): TGTGCCAGCAGCTTGGAGGGACAGGGGGCTCTTTCACCCCTCCACTTT. The rearrangement joins TRBV5-4 to TRBJ1-6, with TRBD1 matching 12 bases. Germline CDR1 and CDR2: SGHNT and YYREEE (reference sequence). CDR3 length: 16 amino acids. Trimming removed 0 bases from V and 9 bases from J; junction bases left unmatched: 4.

The chain recombines TRBV7-2 with TRBJ1-6; D remains unclear. Trimming pared 4 bases from V and 8 bases from J, leaving 9 bases between. Germline loops: CDR1 SGHTA, CDR2 FQGNSA. The CDR3 has 13 residues. The DNA of the CDR3 is TGTGCCAGCAGCTATGGATGGGATTCACCCCTCCACTTT. This encodes CASSYGWDSPLHF. Based on the CDR3 plus reference TRBV7-2 and TRBJ1-6, the full variable domain is GAGVSQSPSNKVTEKGKDVELRCDPISGHTALYWYRQSLGQGLEFLIYFQGNSAPDKSGLPSDRFSAERTGGSVSTLTIQRTQQEDSAVYLCASSYGWDSPLHFGNGTRLTVT.

The chain employs TRBV27 and TRBJ2-2; 8 bases map to TRBD2. With 1 base clipped from V and 3 bases from J, the junction kept 19 bases outside the gene matches. Looked up from germline, CDR1 is MNHEY and CDR2 is SMNVEV (reference sequence). The CDR3 contains 21 residues. Here the CDR3 reads CASSLFRHFEVTGGYTGELFF. In DNA form, the CDR3 reads TGTGCCAGCAGTTTATTCCGACACTTCGAGGTTACGGGAGGGTACACCGGGGAGCTGTTTTTT.